The 12 T cell receptor beta chains in this list originate from one sample, sequenced in a study of blood T cell repertoires in COVID-19. Method: immunoSEQ multiplex PCR; TCRdb's copy keeps in-frame clones and lacks some. The data contain just under 300,000 clones, around nine tenths of them singletons. The specimen sequenced was peripheral blood. Receptor source: a man between 65 and 79 years old with acute or convalescent COVID-19.

The V call is TRBV6-5, the J call TRBJ2-1; TRBD1 agrees at 11 bases. The CDR3 contains 14 residues. Trimming cost V 6 bases and J 3 bases; bases outside gene matches: 1. The germline CDR1 and CDR2 sequences are MNHEY and SVGAGI. CDR3 DNA sequence: TGTGCCAGCAGCGGGACAGGGGGCTACAATGAGCAGTTCTTC. Residues: CASSGTGGYNEQFF.

This chain connects TRBV5-6 to TRBJ1-3, with TRBD1 as a possible D gene (6 bases). With 1 base removed from V and 0 bases from J, the gap between germline ends came to 14 bases. The CDR3 covers 17 residues. Per the germline V gene, CDR1 is SGHDT and CDR2 is YYEEEE. The CDR3 nucleotides read TGTGCCAGCAGCTTGCAGGGCAGGGGCCCCTCTGGAAACACCATATATTTT. Its translation: CASSLQGRGPSGNTIYF.

This clone was recorded once. The J gene is TRBJ2-5, the V gene TRBV5-5; 10 bases align to TRBD1. V shed 4 bases, J shed 3 bases, and the junction held 9 bases outside the gene matches. CDR3 length: 16 residues. CDR1 is SGHKS and CDR2 is YYEKEE in the germline V gene (reference sequence). The chain's CDR3 is CASSNPTGGMKETQYF. CDR3 DNA sequence: TGTGCCAGCAGCAACCCGACAGGGGGCATGAAAGAGACCCAGTACTTC.

The gene calls are TRBV4-2 and TRBJ2-3; D gene ambiguous. The CDR3 loop spans 13 amino acids. Per the germline V gene, CDR1 is LGHNA and CDR2 is YNFKEQ. The ends were cut back, 0 bases at V and 14 bases at J, with 15 bases in the middle. For the CDR3, the DNA is TGTGCCAGCAGCCAAGAAGGAGCTCGGTACGCGTATTTT. It specifies CASSQEGARYAYF.

CDR3 in amino acids: CASSPWTSGASSGANVLTF. CDR3 DNA: TGTGCCAGCAGCCCTTGGACTAGCGGGGCTAGCTCTGGGGCCAACGTCCTGACTTTC. This sequence joins TRBV5-6 and TRBJ2-6; TRBD2 matches at 12 bases. The CDR3 loop spans 19 amino acids. J gave up 0 bases and V 4 bases, and 8 bases lay outside the gene matches. CDR1 and CDR2 from the germline V gene are SGHDT and YYEEEE.

The sample holds one count of this clone. The DNA for the CDR3 is TGCGCCAGCAGCTCGGGCAGGGTGACTGGAAACACCATATATTTT. It specifies CASSSGRVTGNTIYF. The chain combines TRBV5-1 with TRBJ1-3; TRBD1 is a possible D gene (5 bases). CDR1 SGHRS and CDR2 YFSETQ come from the germline V gene. V was pared by 3 bases and J by 2 bases, with 12 bases between. The CDR3 loop spans 15 amino acids.

The rearrangement uses TRBV19 and TRBJ2-5; 12 positions agree with TRBD2. V gave up 7 bases and J gave up 1 base; unmatched junction bases: 4. Germline loops: CDR1 LNHDA, CDR2 SQIVND (reference sequence). This CDR3 spans 15 amino acids. The CDR3 nucleotides are TGTGCCAGTACTTGGACTAGCGGGGCCCAAGAGACCCAGTACTTC. This codes for CASTWTSGAQETQYF.

The chain uses TRBV5-5 and TRBJ2-1, with 10 bases aligning to TRBD2. This CDR3 comprises 18 residues. J gave up 0 bases and V 0 bases, and 6 bases lay outside the gene matches. Germline loops: CDR1 SGHKS, CDR2 YYEKEE (reference sequence). The CDR3 protein is CASSLVLAGDFSYNEQFF. CDR3 bases: TGTGCCAGCAGCTTGGTTCTAGCGGGGGATTTCTCCTACAATGAGCAGTTCTTC.

CDR3 loop: CASSYHKSGTGELFF. The CDR3 DNA sequence: TGTGCCAGCAGTTATCACAAGAGCGGGACCGGGGAGCTGTTTTTT. This chain uses TRBV7-2 with TRBJ2-2, with D perhaps matching TRBD2 (6 bases). The V end lost 6 bases, the J end lost 5 bases, and 16 bases lay between the germline ends. The CDR3 sequence is 15 residues long. Germline values: CDR1 SGHTA, CDR2 FQGNSA.

This clone appeared once. V is TRBV7-2 and J is TRBJ2-7, with D possibly TRBD2 on 5 matching bases. This CDR3 is built from 14 residues. V shed 5 bases and J shed 0 bases, with 11 bases lying between them. The V gene's germline CDR1 is SGHTA and CDR2 FQGNSA. The CDR3 sequence: CASSRIGSSYEQYF. CDR3 nucleotide sequence: TGTGCCAGCAGCCGGATAGGGAGCTCCTACGAGCAGTACTTC.

V is TRBV12-3 or TRBV12-4 and J is TRBJ1-2; perhaps TRBD1 as D (6 bases). The ends were cut back, 11 bases at V and 3 bases at J, with 16 bases in the middle. This CDR3 has 13 residues. CDR3 sequence: CAVTGGSDYGYTF. The CDR3 nucleotides read TGTGCCGTCACGGGGGGCTCGGACTATGGCTACACCTTC.

The rearrangement uses TRBV18 and TRBJ1-6, with 8 positions matching TRBD1. The CDR3 extends over 17 amino acids. The J segment lost 10 bases and the V segment lost 2 bases, leaving 13 bases of the junction unmatched. In germline, CDR1 is KGHSH, CDR2 LQKENI. CDR3 DNA: TGTGCCAGCTCACCAGCTCACGGACAGGGTAAAAGCTCACCCCTCCACTTT. It specifies CASSPAHGQGKSSPLHF.